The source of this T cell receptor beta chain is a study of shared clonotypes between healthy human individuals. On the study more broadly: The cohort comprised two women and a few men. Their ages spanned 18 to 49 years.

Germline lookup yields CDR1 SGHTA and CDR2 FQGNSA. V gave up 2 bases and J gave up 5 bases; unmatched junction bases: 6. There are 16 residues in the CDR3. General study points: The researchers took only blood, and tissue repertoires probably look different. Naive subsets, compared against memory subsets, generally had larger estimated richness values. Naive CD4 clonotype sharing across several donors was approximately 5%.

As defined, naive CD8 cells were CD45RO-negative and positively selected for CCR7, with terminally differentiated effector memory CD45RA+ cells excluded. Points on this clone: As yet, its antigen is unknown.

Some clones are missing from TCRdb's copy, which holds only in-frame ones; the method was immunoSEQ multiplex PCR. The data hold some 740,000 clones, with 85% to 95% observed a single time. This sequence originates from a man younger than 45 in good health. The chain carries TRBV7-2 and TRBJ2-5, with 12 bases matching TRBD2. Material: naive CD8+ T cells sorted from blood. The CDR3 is CASSLLLAGGGETQYF. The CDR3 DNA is TGTGCCAGCAGCTTACTCCTAGCGGGAGGGGGCGAGACCCAGTACTTC.